The rows below give T cell receptor beta chains drawn from one sample of a study of post-analysis software for immune sequencing data. TCRdb reprocessed the PCR reads via MiXCR and lists one record per CDR3 protein. The sample records roughly 670,000 distinct CDR3 sequences, more than 50% being singletons. What was sequenced was blood. These receptors came from a girl aged 2 to 9 with multiple sclerosis. The CDR3 runs from the conserved cysteine through the conserved F or W. A D gene is named only where the DNA matches it firmly. Size tells how often a clone was seen (once, few, many) or the class of an expanded clone, and some rows leave it out.

d_call	v_call	j_call	clone_size	cdr3_nt	cdr3_aa
.	TRBV6-6	TRBJ1-6	.	TGTGCCAGCAGACCGACAGATTATAATTCACCCCTCCACTTT	CASRPTDYNSPLHF
.	TRBV4-1	TRBJ1-5	.	TGCGCCAGCAGTGGAGGTTCGAGCGATCAGCCCCAGCATTTT	CASSGGSSDQPQHF
.	TRBV12-3/TRBV12-4	TRBJ2-1	.	TGTGCCAGCAGAAGCACAGACCGGAACAATGAGCAGTTCTTC	CASRSTDRNNEQFF
.	TRBV12-3/TRBV12-4	TRBJ2-5	.	TGTGCCAGCAGTTTAGCTCGAGTTAATGAGCAGTACTTC	CASSLARVNEQYF
.	TRBV20-1	TRBJ2-1	.	TGCAGTGCTATCGGTCTAGCGTCCTACAATGAGCAGTTCTTC	CSAIGLASYNEQFF
TRBD2	TRBV5-1	TRBJ2-7	few	TGCGCCAGCAGCTTGGAGTCCGTCAAGGCTAGCGGGGTCGAGCAGTACTTC	CASSLESVKASGVEQYF
.	TRBV11-2	TRBJ2-3	.	TGTGCCAGCAGCTCTTCTAGCGCCTACACAGATACGCAGTATTTT	CASSSSSAYTDTQYF
.	TRBV5-1	TRBJ2-7	.	TGCGCCAGCAGCTTGGACGGCAGGGGAGGGCAGTACTTC	CASSLDGRGGQYF
TRBD1	TRBV5-1	TRBJ2-7	.	TGCGCCAGTCAGACCGGGACAGGCTCCTACGAGCAGTACTTC	CASQTGTGSYEQYF
TRBD1	TRBV12-3/TRBV12-4	TRBJ2-1	.	TGTGCCAGCAGCCCGGGACAGGGGTCTGTCCATGAGCAGTTCTTC	CASSPGQGSVHEQFF
.	TRBV29-1	TRBJ1-2	few	TGCAGCGTTGAAGTAGCGGGGTATGGCTACACCTTC	CSVEVAGYGYTF
TRBD1	TRBV7-2	TRBJ2-1	once	TGTGTCAGCAGCACACGGACAGGGTTCCCCTACAATGAGCAGTTCTTC	CVSSTRTGFPYNEQFF
.	TRBV2	TRBJ2-5	.	TGTGCCACCAACCCTATTGGGAACTCTCAAGAGACCCAGTACTTC	CATNPIGNSQETQYF
.	TRBV4-1	TRBJ2-2	.	TGCGCCAGCAGGTCCGGCCCGCAGGCCGGGGAGCTGTTTTTT	CASRSGPQAGELFF
.	TRBV5-1	TRBJ2-5	.	TGCGCCAGCAGCACCTACCCAGAGGAGACCCAGTACTTC	CASSTYPEETQYF
.	TRBV5-1	TRBJ2-7	.	TGCGCCAGCAGCTTGCGGGACTTTTCCTACGAGCAGTACTTC	CASSLRDFSYEQYF
.	TRBV10-1	TRBJ2-1	few	TGCGCCAGCCCTAACAATGAGCAGTTCTTC	CASPNNEQFF
.	TRBV3-1	TRBJ2-6	.	TGTGCCACCAGATCTGGGGCCAACGTCCTGACTTTC	CATRSGANVLTF
.	TRBV10-3	TRBJ1-2	few	TGTGCCACCGCGCCCCGGACGGAGAACTATGGCTACACCTTC	CATAPRTENYGYTF
.	TRBV6-5	TRBJ2-1	.	TGTGCCAGCAGTTCTCTCCCGGGACACTACAATGAGCAGTTCTTC	CASSSLPGHYNEQFF
TRBD2	TRBV3-1	TRBJ2-7	.	TGTGCCAGCAGCCAGGGGTCGACTAGCGGGACCTACGAGCAGTACTTC	CASSQGSTSGTYEQYF
.	TRBV5-1	TRBJ2-7	.	TGCGCCAGCAGCTTGGACAGGCAGTACGAGCAGTACTTC	CASSLDRQYEQYF
TRBD2	TRBV5-1	TRBJ2-5	.	TGCGCCAGCAGCGGGTTAGCGGGAGGTTGGTACCAAGAGACCCAGTACTTC	CASSGLAGGWYQETQYF
.	TRBV29-1	TRBJ2-1	.	TGCAGCGTTGAAGGGGGGGCTGATTACAATGAGCAGTTCTTC	CSVEGGADYNEQFF
TRBD1	TRBV7-9	TRBJ2-5	.	TGTGCCAGCAGCCCCCGGACAGGGGAGGTCCAAGAGACCCAGTACTTC	CASSPRTGEVQETQYF
.	TRBV20-1	TRBJ1-4	.	TGCAGTGCTAGACAGCTGGATAATGAAAAACTGTTTTTT	CSARQLDNEKLFF
TRBD1	TRBV5-1	TRBJ1-1	few	TGCGCCAGCAGCCCATATACAGGGGCCGGATTTAACACTGAAGCTTTCTTT	CASSPYTGAGFNTEAFF
.	TRBV12-3/TRBV12-4	TRBJ2-3	.	TGTGCCAGCAACCCCGGGCGAACAGATACGCAGTATTTT	CASNPGRTDTQYF
.	TRBV6-5	TRBJ2-5	.	TGTGCCAGCAGTTACTCGACGCCTATACAGGGCCTCGGGGAGACCCAGTACTTC	CASSYSTPIQGLGETQYF
TRBD1	TRBV24-1	TRBJ2-1	few	TGTGCCACTAAGGGACAGGGGGACAATGAGCAGTTCTTC	CATKGQGDNEQFF
.	TRBV5-1	TRBJ2-5	.	TGCGCCAGCAGCGCACGGGGGGCTAGTCAAGAGACCCAGTACTTC	CASSARGASQETQYF
.	TRBV6-5	TRBJ2-1	few	TGTGCCAGCAGTCGCCCTGGGGTCAATGAGCAGTTCTTC	CASSRPGVNEQFF
.	TRBV20-1	TRBJ2-1	.	TGCAGTGCTAGTGCGGGACCCTCCTACAATGAGCAGTTCTTC	CSASAGPSYNEQFF
TRBD2	TRBV7-9	TRBJ2-1	.	TGTACCAGCAGCCTCAGCGGGGTATCCTACAATGAGCAGTTCTTC	CTSSLSGVSYNEQFF
.	TRBV6-5	TRBJ1-5	few	TGTGCCAGCAGTCCCGACGGCCATCAGCCCCAGCATTTT	CASSPDGHQPQHF
.	TRBV7-3	TRBJ2-1	.	TGTGCCAGCAGCTCCCCAGGGGACCCCTACAATGAGCAGTTCTTC	CASSSPGDPYNEQFF
.	TRBV5-1	TRBJ2-3	few	TGCGCCAGCAGCTTATACCTCAGCACAGATACGCAGTATTTT	CASSLYLSTDTQYF
TRBD1	TRBV2	TRBJ2-7	.	TGTGCCAGCACGACAGGGTCCGAGCAGTACTTC	CASTTGSEQYF
.	TRBV18	TRBJ1-1	.	TGTGCCAGCTCCCCTAGGCGGAGTTCATCGAACACTGAAGCTTTCTTT	CASSPRRSSSNTEAFF
.	TRBV12-3/TRBV12-4	TRBJ1-2	few	TGTGCCAGCAGTCTTCAAGAATATGGCTACACCTTC	CASSLQEYGYTF
.	TRBV29-1	TRBJ2-3	many	TGCAGCGTTGAATCGGGCTGGGGGGCTCGGGATACGCAGTATTTT	CSVESGWGARDTQYF
.	TRBV7-9	TRBJ2-7	.	TGTGCCAGCAGCTTAGCGGGGAAGTACGAGCAGTACTTC	CASSLAGKYEQYF
.	TRBV20-1	TRBJ2-5	once	TGCAGTGCCCCCAGTGGCAGTTACCAAGAGACCCAGTACTTC	CSAPSGSYQETQYF